The 2 T cell receptor beta chains in this list originate from one sample, sequenced in a study of OX40 agonist ivuxolimab in advanced cancers. The assay was immunoSEQ multiplex PCR, and TCRdb's table has in-frame clones only and misses some. The sample holds 53,000 or so clones, more than 75% seen once. The sample was CD4+ or CD8+ T cells sorted from blood, taken in a trial of the OX40 agonist ivuxolimab. These receptor sequences come from an adult with an advanced solid tumor such as melanoma, head and neck, liver or kidney cancer.

The chain combines TRBV5-4 with TRBJ2-4, with D perhaps TRBD1 or TRBD2 (5 bases each). Germline CDR1 and CDR2: SGHNT and YYREEE (reference sequence). Trimming took 1 base from V and 5 from J, leaving 10 bases between them. The CDR3 contains 14 residues. This CDR3 reads CASSLRDGQNIQYF. The CDR3 bases are TGTGCCAGCAGCTTGAGGGACGGCCAAAACATTCAGTACTTC.

The chain is built from TRBV7-2 and TRBJ2-7; 8 bases align to TRBD1. V shed 5 bases and J 5 bases; nucleotides not matched to a gene: 5. Germline assignment: CDR1 SGHTA and CDR2 FQGNSA. There are 13 residues in the CDR3. CDR3 protein: CASSLDRDHEQYF. The DNA of the CDR3 is TGTGCCAGCAGCCTGGACAGGGACCACGAGCAGTACTTC.